A selection of T cell receptor beta chains follows, all from one sample in a study of cytomegalovirus exposure and HLA in healthy donors. Sequencing used immunoSEQ multiplex PCR; TCRdb keeps in-frame clones, though not all of them. The sample consists of 120,000 or so clones, 70% to 75% of them appearing once. The sample was PBMCs. The source is a woman in her forties in good health and CMV-seronegative. The CDR3 runs from the conserved cysteine through the conserved F or W. The D gene is left open where the match is weak. The size field is filled for only some rows; it gives once, few, many or a size class.

NA	TRBV19	TRBJ2-5	TRBD2	CASSSEGRGETQYF	TGTGCCAGTAGTTCCGAAGGGAGGGGAGAGACCCAGTACTTC
few	TRBV7-2	TRBJ2-7	NA	CASSSGGGGRNYEQYF	TGTGCCAGCAGCTCCGGAGGGGGCGGCAGAAACTACGAGCAGTACTTC
NA	TRBV5-6	TRBJ2-1	TRBD2	CASSLAGTSGDEQFF	TGTGCCAGCAGCTTGGCCGGGACTAGCGGGGATGAGCAGTTCTTC
NA	TRBV7-2	TRBJ2-7	TRBD2	CASSPPGGTYEQYF	TGTGCCAGCAGCCCCCCGGGGGGGACCTACGAGCAGTACTTC
NA	TRBV4-3	TRBJ2-1	TRBD2	CASSQETTSGGLSEQFF	TGCGCCAGCAGCCAAGAGACGACTAGCGGGGGGCTTTCGGAGCAGTTCTTC
NA	TRBV19	TRBJ2-4	TRBD1	CASQGAGAKNIQYF	TGTGCCAGCCAGGGGGCGGGGGCCAAAAACATTCAGTACTTC
NA	TRBV21-1	TRBJ1-2	NA	CASSKGTGEGLSNYGYTF	TGTGCCAGCAGCAAAGGGACAGGGGAAGGACTAAGTAACTATGGCTACACCTTC
NA	TRBV5-1	TRBJ2-1	NA	CASSPQVSSYNEQFF	TGCGCCAGCAGCCCCCAGGTTAGCTCCTACAATGAGCAGTTCTTC
NA	TRBV5-1	TRBJ2-3	TRBD2	CASSLSGGASDTQYF	TGCGCCAGCAGCCTTAGCGGGGGGGCGTCGGATACGCAGTATTTT
NA	TRBV28	TRBJ2-6	NA	CASSLQVSGANVLTF	TGTGCCAGCAGTTTACAGGTCTCTGGGGCCAACGTCCTGACTTTC
few	TRBV11-2	TRBJ2-7	NA	CASVQGSGLGSYEQYF	TGTGCCAGCGTTCAGGGTTCAGGCTTGGGCTCCTACGAGCAGTACTTC
NA	TRBV5-1	TRBJ2-7	TRBD2	CASTRGGVDGEQYF	TGCGCCTCGACCCGTGGGGGGGTCGATGGCGAGCAGTACTTC
NA	TRBV6-5	TRBJ1-2	TRBD1	CASSYDRARYTF	TGTGCCAGCAGTTACGACAGGGCGCGCTACACCTTC
few	TRBV15	TRBJ1-1	NA	CATSTLAGEPNTEAFF	TGTGCCACCAGCACCCTAGCGGGGGAACCGAACACTGAAGCTTTCTTT
few	TRBV6-6	TRBJ1-1	NA	CASSKTENTEAFF	TGTGCCAGCAGCAAGACAGAGAACACTGAAGCTTTCTTT
NA	TRBV29-1	TRBJ2-1	TRBD2	CSVGGYEQFF	TGCAGCGTGGGGGGGTATGAGCAGTTCTTC
NA	TRBV9	TRBJ2-7	NA	CASSLKGGHEQYF	TGTGCCAGCAGCCTCAAAGGGGGTCACGAGCAGTACTTC
once	TRBV28	TRBJ2-2	TRBD2	CASSQRGRELFF	TGTGCCAGCAGCCAGCGGGGCCGGGAGCTGTTTTTT